The 25 T cell receptor beta chains in this list originate from one sample, sequenced in a study of post-analysis software for immune sequencing data. General observations from the study: Included in a set of a handful of TRBV segments more frequent in patients than controls were TRBV5-6, TRBV5-1 and TRBV20-1.

Their antigen targets remain unknown. Prepared libraries of TCR beta cDNA carried unique molecular identifiers. TCRdb independently ran MiXCR on the PCR reads; one entry per CDR3 protein. The sample lists fewer than 850,000 distinct CDR3 sequences; roughly 29% were seen once. Sequences were obtained from blood. The receptors derive from a girl aged 10-17 years with multiple sclerosis.

The chain combines TRBV5-1 with TRBJ1-3, with 10 bases fitting TRBD1. The germline V gene encodes CDR1 SGHRS and CDR2 YFSETQ. This CDR3 is 15 amino acids long. J lost 4 bases, V lost 4 bases, and 5 bases had no gene match. CDR3 coding DNA: TGCGCCAGCAGCGGGGACAGGGGTTCCGGAAACACCATATATTTT. Translated, it gives CASSGDRGSGNTIYF.

This clonotype was found many times. The rearrangement uses TRBV29-1 and TRBJ2-1; 7 nucleotides line up with TRBD1. From germline, CDR1 is SQVTM and CDR2 ANQGSEA. The V segment lost 1 base and the J segment 1 base; nucleotides outside the gene matches: 4. CDR3 length equals 15 residues. The chain's CDR3 is CSVEGSQGSYNEQFF. CDR3 in DNA: TGCAGCGTTGAAGGTTCACAGGGGTCCTACAATGAGCAGTTCTTC.

This clonotype has just a few counts. V usage is TRBV5-1 and J usage is TRBJ2-5, with TRBD2 identical over 7 bases. V lost 3 bases, J lost 5 bases, and 10 bases stayed unmatched. The CDR3 contains 15 residues. The germline V gene has CDR1 SGHRS and CDR2 YFSETQ. The CDR3 sequence: CASSWEGVRGETQYF. The DNA of the CDR3 is TGCGCCAGCAGCTGGGAGGGTGTTCGTGGGGAGACCCAGTACTTC. Based on the CDR3 plus reference TRBV5-1 and TRBJ2-5, the full variable domain is KAGVTQTPRYLIKTRGQQVTLSCSPISGHRSVSWYQQTPGQGLQFLFEYFSETQRNKGNFPGRFSGRQFSNSRSEMNVSTLELGDSALYLCASSWEGVRGETQYFGPGTRLLVL.

V and J are TRBV3-1 and TRBJ2-5, with TRBD2 matching 7 bases. Matching the DNA end better, TRBJ2-7 makes the J call doubtful. Germline loops: CDR1 LGHDT, CDR2 YNNKEL (reference sequence). CDR3 length: 12 residues. The CDR3 DNA follows: TGTGCCAGCAGTGTGACTAGCAGCGAGCAGTACTTC. The encoded protein is CASSVTSSEQYF.

The genes are TRBV5-1 and TRBJ2-5; D unclear. There are 14 residues in the CDR3. Trimming took off 0 bases at V and 7 bases at J, with 13 bases between the two ends. CDR1 and CDR2 from the germline V gene are SGHRS and YFSETQ. The CDR3 bases are TGCGCCAGCAGCTTGGAGGCAGGCCCAGTGACCCAGTACTTC. Residues: CASSLEAGPVTQYF.

The CDR3 DNA reads as TGCAGTGCTAGAGGGACATCCGCCTTCTATGGCTACACCTTC. Translating it yields CSARGTSAFYGYTF. The chain employs TRBV20-1 and TRBJ1-2; weak D call: TRBD1 (5 bases). Germline V gene data show CDR1 as DFQATT and CDR2 as SNEGSKA (reference sequence). The CDR3 is 14 amino acids. Trimming left V 1 base short and J 4 bases short, with 13 bases between.

V gene TRBV7-2 combines with J gene TRBJ2-1, with TRBD1 matching 8 bases. V gave up 7 bases and J gave up 15 bases; unmatched junction bases: 23. From germline, CDR1 is SGHTA and CDR2 FQGNSA. This CDR3 region has 16 residues. CDR3 loop: CASTPTGGRTGALVFF. The CDR3 DNA reads as TGTGCCAGCACCCCAACAGGGGGTCGAACTGGGGCGTTGGTGTTCTTC.

The chain has TRBV27 and TRBJ2-7; 7 nucleotides line up with TRBD1. The V gene's germline CDR1 is MNHEY and CDR2 SMNVEV (reference sequence). V lost 3 bases and J lost 0; bases outside the gene matches: 5. The length of the CDR3 is 15 residues. The CDR3 DNA sequence: TGTGCCAGCAGTTTCGGCAGGGGGAGCTCCTACGAGCAGTACTTC. Its protein is CASSFGRGSSYEQYF.

The chain has TRBV29-1 and TRBJ2-3; 9 bases map to TRBD1. V was clipped by 6 bases and J by 10 bases; unmatched bases: 5. The CDR3 spans 11 residues. Per germline, CDR1 SQVTM and CDR2 ANQGSEA. The CDR3 DNA reads TGCAGCGTCGTGACAGGGGGGCCGCAGTATTTT. The encoded protein is CSVVTGGPQYF.

This clonotype occurred many times. This chain uses TRBV5-1 with TRBJ2-7; no definite D call. The CDR3 is made up of 15 amino acids. Germline assignment: CDR1 SGHRS and CDR2 YFSETQ. V lost 4 bases and J lost 5, with 19 bases in between. The CDR3 sequence: CASSRTLGLTHEQYF. The CDR3 nucleotides read TGCGCCAGCAGCCGCACGCTCGGCCTCACCCACGAGCAGTACTTC.

The rearrangement links TRBV10-3 to TRBJ2-5; 8 bases are a match to TRBD1. CDR1 is ENHRY, CDR2 SYGVKD, per germline. Trimming at V came to 8 bases and at J to 5 bases, leaving 10 bases not matched to a gene. The CDR3 has 14 amino acids. CDR3 sequence (DNA): TGTGCCATCGGCCAGGACAGGGTATGGGAGACCCAGTACTTC. This gives the protein CAIGQDRVWETQYF.

This clonotype was detected many times. The genes are TRBV7-2 and TRBJ2-3; D possibly corresponds to TRBD2 (5 bases). Trimming shortened V by 2 bases and J by 4 bases, and 7 bases separated the two germline ends. The germline V gene encodes CDR1 SGHTA and CDR2 FQGNSA. The CDR3 contains 13 residues. The CDR3 DNA reads TGTGCCAGCAGCTTAAGTAGCGCAGATACGCAGTATTTT. Amino acids: CASSLSSADTQYF.

This clonotype was seen many times. The DNA of the CDR3 is TGCAGCGTTGTTGCAGAATATGAGGAGCAGTACTTC. It is translated as CSVVAEYEEQYF. The chain employs TRBV29-1 and TRBJ2-7; D unresolved. The CDR3 has 12 residues. V was trimmed by 4 bases and J by 7 bases, leaving 14 bases between them. Germline loops: CDR1 SQVTM, CDR2 ANQGSEA.

V usage is TRBV7-9 and J usage is TRBJ1-5; D gene uncertain. Per the germline V gene, CDR1 is SEHNR and CDR2 is FQNEAQ (reference sequence). The CDR3 covers 17 residues. V was pared by 0 bases and J by 7 bases, with 19 bases between. For the CDR3, the DNA is TGTGCCAGCAGCTTAGCGTTGGGTTTTGAGGCTGAACAGCCCCAGCATTTT. The encoded protein is CASSLALGFEAEQPQHF.

The V and J genes are TRBV6-2 or TRBV6-3 and TRBJ2-7; TRBD1 aligns across 10 bases. This CDR3 spans 13 amino acids. V lost 7 bases to trimming and J lost 4 bases; unmatched junction nucleotides: 4. The germline V gene encodes CDR1 MNHEY and CDR2 SVGEGT. As DNA, the CDR3 is TGTGCCAGCACCCCGGGACAGGGGTACGAGCAGTACTTC. As protein: CASTPGQGYEQYF.

This clonotype was observed a few times. The chain has TRBV6-5 and TRBJ1-5; D ambiguous. The V gene lost 8 bases and the J gene lost 5 bases, with 10 bases spanning the gap. From germline, CDR1 is MNHEY and CDR2 SVGAGI. This CDR3 region has 12 residues. The CDR3 nucleotides read TGTGCCAGCGGGAGTCCTCATCAGCCCCAGCATTTT. It codes for CASGSPHQPQHF.

A few counts support this clonotype. The chain couples TRBV28 to TRBJ2-3; possible D gene TRBD1, 6 bases. V was clipped by 8 bases and J by 8 bases, with 20 bases between them. Germline CDR1 MDHEN, CDR2 SYDVKM. There are 14 residues in the CDR3. CDR3 in amino acids: CASQGPLRGGTQYF. For the CDR3, the DNA is TGTGCCAGCCAGGGGCCCTTACGTGGGGGTACGCAGTATTTT.

This clonotype was seen only once. This rearrangement joins TRBV13 to TRBJ2-7, with TRBD2 matching 12 bases. Germline trimming cut 0 bases from V and 1 base from J; bases unmatched to any gene: 4. The CDR3 contains 17 residues. Germline loops: CDR1 PRHDT, CDR2 FYEKMQ (reference sequence). The CDR3, as DNA: TGTGCCAGCAGCTTAGGGACTAGCGGGAGAGGTTCCTACGAGCAGTACTTC. This sequence encodes CASSLGTSGRGSYEQYF.

V usage is TRBV27 and J usage is TRBJ2-1, with 7 nucleotides matching TRBD2. This CDR3 has 16 amino acids. The V segment lost 6 bases and the J segment 2 bases; nucleotides outside the gene matches: 10. Germline CDR1 and CDR2: MNHEY and SMNVEV (reference sequence). The CDR3 DNA is TGTGCCAGCAGCTTGAGCGGGGCCACCGCCTACAATGAGCAGTTCTTC. Translated, it gives CASSLSGATAYNEQFF.

In this sample, this clonotype turned up a few times. V gene TRBV7-2 combines with J gene TRBJ2-7; 7 nucleotides agree with TRBD1. With V trimmed by 1 base and J by 2 bases, 8 bases remained unmatched. The CDR3 spans 16 residues. CDR1 SGHTA and CDR2 FQGNSA come from the germline V gene. The CDR3 sequence is CASSLVFGDSPYEQYF. CDR3 DNA: TGTGCCAGCAGCTTAGTTTTTGGGGACAGTCCCTACGAGCAGTACTTC.

V gene TRBV19 combines with J gene TRBJ2-1; no definite D call. Trimming shortened V by 0 bases and J by 2 bases, and 8 bases separated the two germline ends. The CDR3 has 15 residues. Germline V lookup: CDR1 LNHDA, CDR2 SQIVND (reference sequence). The CDR3 reads CASSIERTAYNEQFF. CDR3 coding DNA: TGTGCCAGTAGTATAGAGAGGACGGCCTACAATGAGCAGTTCTTC.

This clonotype appeared once. As DNA, the CDR3 is TGTGCCAGCACAATCACTAGCGGGGGGGCTCAAGAGACCCAGTACTTC. Translation: CASTITSGGAQETQYF. The V gene is TRBV7-9, the J gene TRBJ2-5, with 13 nucleotides matching TRBD2. The germline V gene encodes CDR1 SEHNR and CDR2 FQNEAQ (reference sequence). With 7 bases clipped from V and 2 bases from J, the junction kept 7 bases outside the gene matches. CDR3 size: 16 residues. Complete variable domain (other parts from reference TRBV7-9 and TRBJ2-5): DTGVSQNPRHKITKRGQNVTFRCDPISEHNRLYWYRQTLGQGPEFLTYFQNEAQLEKSRLLSDRFSAERPKGSFSTLEIQRTEQGDSAMYLCASTITSGGAQETQYFGPGTRLLVL.

The CDR3 nucleotides read TGCGCCAGCAGCCCCCGACACGGACGGAACACTGAAGCTTTCTTT. It encodes CASSPRHGRNTEAFF. This sequence joins TRBV5-1 and TRBJ1-1; D is undetermined. Trimming left V 4 bases short and J 1 base short, with 14 bases between. Germline values: CDR1 SGHRS, CDR2 YFSETQ. CDR3 length: 15 amino acids. The whole variable domain, filled in from reference TRBV5-1 and TRBJ1-1, reads KAGVTQTPRYLIKTRGQQVTLSCSPISGHRSVSWYQQTPGQGLQFLFEYFSETQRNKGNFPGRFSGRQFSNSRSEMNVSTLELGDSALYLCASSPRHGRNTEAFFGQGTRLTVV.

This clonotype was observed a handful of times. The gene calls are TRBV9 and TRBJ2-3; 16 bases line up with TRBD2. The V segment lost 2 bases and the J segment 4 bases; nucleotides outside the gene matches: 4. The CDR3 spans 17 residues. Germline V gene sequence: CDR1 SGDLS, CDR2 YYNGEE. The CDR3 DNA sequence: TGTGCCAGCAGCGTCATCGGGACTAGCGGGGGGGCAGATACGCAGTATTTT. This encodes CASSVIGTSGGADTQYF.

The chain combines TRBV5-1 with TRBJ2-1; D not certain. V dropped 1 base and J dropped 10 bases, with 12 bases sitting between them. The CDR3 consists of 13 residues. Germline V lookup: CDR1 SGHRS, CDR2 YFSETQ. CDR3 in DNA: TGCGCCAGCAGCTTGTGGGGATCCCCCGAGCAGTTCTTC. Translated, it gives CASSLWGSPEQFF.